This T cell receptor (beta chain) was sequenced in a study of technical replicates of blood from a handful of donors (dated by TCRdb to about 2017). Libraries were made using the immunoSEQ multiplex PCR assay. TCRdb mirrors the immuneACCESS table, restricted to in-frame sequences. Some clones are absent from its copies; in checked studies, under half trace to an unresolved V gene, and the reason for the others is unknown. The sample has 65,000 to 90,000 clones on record, just over 85% of them singletons. Roughly 4.8% of the sample lies in the top ten. Worth noting for this clone: Its recognized antigen is unknown. No quality values exist for individual bases; no much larger clone is one base distant.

The CDR3 runs 15 residues from the cysteine to the phenylalanine. Of the read, only the CDR3 DNA is kept; its 45 bases are in frame from base 1. V and J lose 0 bases and 2 bases, and a span of 11 bases separates them. CDR1 and CDR2 (SGHRS, YFSETQ) derive from the germline V gene. This chain joins TRBV5-1 to TRBJ2-5; TRBD2 is possibly the D segment (5 matching bases). The origin of this receptor is a human donor in good health. Some clones in this sample may be carry-over from other donors' samples. Sequenced material: PBMCs. The nucleotides read TGCGCCAGCAGCTTGGAATTGGGGAGACAAGAGACCCAGTACTTC. This yields the protein CASSLELGRQETQYF.